This T cell receptor beta chain derives from a study of T cell responses to AZD1222 COVID-19 vaccine. Assay used: immunoSEQ multiplex PCR; TCRdb lists only in-frame clones, some missing. The sample lists about 190,000 clones, 90% to 95% occurring once. Study observations and caveats: With two AZD1222 doses given, Spike-specific TCR breadth and depth both rose.

About this clone itself: Its antigen remains unidentified.

V was cut by 4 bases and J by 1 base, with 10 bases left in between. Germline CDR1 reads SEHNR; CDR2 reads FQNEAQ (reference sequence). CDR3 length equals 14 residues. The V call is TRBV7-9, the J call TRBJ1-1; maybe TRBD1 (5 bases). The receptor's source is an adult in good health. The sample was peripheral blood, taken on day 0 of AZD1222 vaccination. DNA of the CDR3: TGTGCCAGCAGCTACTGGGACGGGAACACTGAAGCTTTCTTT. Translation gives CASSYWDGNTEAFF.